The clone carrying this TCR beta chain was found many times. Time point in this sample: longitudinal time-point 1 (baseline). These data come from a study of neurological immune-mediated disorders. Germline V gene sequence: CDR1 DFQATT, CDR2 SNEGSKA (reference sequence). This CDR3 is 11 amino acids long. Unmatched junction bases numbered 2, after V lost 4 bases and J lost 9 bases. Over 180 million TCR-beta sequences from 15-18 subjects were obtained in each sequencing run. TCRdb redid the calling of the 5' RACE reads with MiXCR, one entry per CDR3 protein. Here the sample spans roughly 36,000 distinct CDR3 sequences, around 2.9% being singletons.

The sequencing sample was made of PBMCs. The TCR was taken from a woman between 55 and 75 years old with multiple sclerosis. V and J are TRBV20-1 and TRBJ2-1, with 8 bases aligning to TRBD1. The CDR3 nucleotides are TGCAGTGCTAAGGACAGGGCTGAGCAGTTCTTC. It specifies CSAKDRAEQFF.